This T cell receptor beta chain was documented in a study of beta chain features in type 1 diabetes. Study-level results: The naive, central memory and Treg TCRB repertoires of patients appeared to be more similar to one another than those of healthy donors. A pattern of fewer insertions and more deletions at VDJ junctions was seen in type 1 diabetes patients. The influence of HLA type on TCRB rearrangement stayed undetermined.

The isolated RNA, all of it, was reverse transcribed, so expressed TCRB transcripts were what got sequenced. Sequencing was performed with immunoSEQ multiplex PCR; in TCRdb, only in-frame clones are kept and a portion is missing. Among about 340,000 clones listed, 7.5% to 9% were seen once. This clone occurred a few times. The antigen is unknown. The sequence came from a young woman in good health. Sequencing was done on a sample of central memory CD4+ T cells from blood.

The CDR3 here is CASSIQTGAQHF. CDR3 nucleotide sequence: TGTGCCAGTAGTATACAGACAGGAGCTCAGCATTTT. The chain links TRBV19 to TRBJ1-5, with a possible D match to TRBD1 (6 bases). Trimming took 2 bases from V and 13 from J, leaving 12 bases between them. This CDR3 region has 12 residues. Germline V CDR1 and CDR2: LNHDA, SQIVND (reference sequence). Variable domain in full (rest from reference TRBV19 and TRBJ1-5): DGGITQSPKYLFRKEGQNVTLSCEQNLNHDAMYWYRQDPGQGLRLIYYSQIVNDFQKGDIAEGYSVSREKKESFPLTVTSAQKNPTAFYLCASSIQTGAQHFGDGTRLSIL.